The source of this T cell receptor beta chain is a study of blood T cells in healthy people across ages. Turning to the study itself: About one barcoded beta molecule per two T cells was the capture yield of template switching.

A second PCR, run for about 7 to 12 cycles, used a sample-barcoded 5' primer plus a J-beta primer mix. Using its own MiXCR run on the 5' RACE reads, TCRdb lists one record per CDR3 protein. The table has 1.2 million to 1.5 million distinct CDR3 sequences, about 40% seen once. Germline CDR1 and CDR2: GTSNPN and SVGIG (reference sequence). The CDR3 extends over 14 amino acids. V was cut by 8 bases and J by 3 bases, with 18 bases left in between. The clonotype originates from a woman between 18 and 29 years old in good health. Sequenced sample: blood. This chain uses TRBV30 with TRBJ2-3; a possible D gene is TRBD2 (6 bases). CDR3 sequence reads: CATYQASDTDTQYF. Here the CDR3 DNA reads TGTGCCACCTACCAGGCTAGCGATACAGATACGCAGTATTTT. Combining the CDR3 with reference TRBV30 and TRBJ2-3 gives the whole variable domain SQTIHQWPATLVQPVGSPLSLECTVEGTSNPNLYWYRQAAGRGLQLLFYSVGIGQISSEVPQNLSASRPQDRQFILSSKKLLLSDSGFYLCATYQASDTDTQYFGPGTRLTVL.